The T cell receptor (beta chain) described here comes from a study of cytomegalovirus exposure and HLA in healthy donors. Whole-study findings and limits: There were reportedly fewer N-insertions in an Asian-associated ancestry cluster than the roughly 670-donor mean, in a later analysis. Beyond CMV serostatus, there was no information to go on about immune exposure. The analysis excluded some indistinguishable V segments, including TRBV6-2 and TRBV6-3.

This clone was observed a single time. As yet, its antigen is unknown. A junction boundary mismatches the germline segment, possibly from a read error. Primers included in the PCR were 60 Vbeta and 13 Jbeta primers. The data were produced by immunoSEQ multiplex PCR, yet TCRdb's version contains in-frame clones alone and is incomplete. The table lists a few hundred thousand clones, around two thirds of them singletons. The CDR3 sequence is 15 residues long. Germline-derived CDR1 and CDR2 are SEHNR and FQNEAQ (reference sequence). Sequences were obtained from PBMCs. V and J are TRBV7-9 and TRBJ2-7; 10 bases are shared with TRBD2. This TCR came from a female donor in good health and CMV-seronegative. The CDR3 here is CSSSFLAGELYEQYF. Here the CDR3 DNA reads TGTTCCAGCAGTTTCCTAGCGGGAGAGTTGTACGAGCAGTACTTC.